The subject of this entry is one T cell receptor (beta chain). CDR3 length equals 13 residues. CDR1 is DFQATT and CDR2 is SNEGSKA in the germline V gene (reference sequence). J lost 6 bases, V lost 3 bases, and 4 bases had no gene match. These data originate in a study of CD8 T cells in Susac syndrome. An amount of RNA that ranged from about 0.45 to 1 ug was reverse transcribed with random hexamers. TCRdb reprocessed the immunoSEQ multiplex PCR reads via MiXCR and lists one record per CDR3 protein. The sample consists of about 290,000 distinct CDR3 sequences, about 89% of them appearing once. Material: CD8+ T cells from PBMCs. This rearrangement joins TRBV20-1 to TRBJ2-2; 7 nucleotides align to TRBD1. The source is a human donor with multiple sclerosis. CDR3 nucleotide sequence: TGCAGTGCTAGGGAACAGGGGTCCGGGGAGCTGTTTTTT. This translates into CSAREQGSGELFF.